Presented here are 13 T cell receptor beta chains from one specimen sequenced in a study of blood T cells in healthy people across ages. A J-beta primer mix and a sample-barcoded 5' primer were used in a second PCR of about 7 to 12 cycles. TCRdb re-derived calls from the 5' RACE reads in MiXCR, one entry per CDR3 protein. The sample lists around 900,000 distinct CDR3 sequences, roughly 51% occurring once. What was sequenced was blood. The receptors were sampled from a woman aged 60 to 75 in good health.

The chain couples TRBV10-3 to TRBJ2-3; TRBD2 matches at 7 bases. The ends lost 8 bases at V and 1 base at J; junction bases unmatched: 6. This CDR3 spans 14 amino acids. Germline V gene sequence: CDR1 ENHRY, CDR2 SYGVKD. CDR3 in DNA: TGTGCCATCGAGACTAGCTTCGGCACAGATACGCAGTATTTT. Translation gives CAIETSFGTDTQYF.

This clonotype was found a few times. The gene calls are TRBV9 and TRBJ2-7; TRBD2 matches at 11 bases. The better agreement between TRBJ2-5 and the DNA end casts doubt on the J call. This CDR3 contains 14 residues. Germline-derived CDR1 and CDR2 are SGDLS and YYNGEE. The CDR3 DNA reads as TGTGCCAGCAGCGTTTCCCTAGCGGGAGGGACCCAGTACTTC. Translation gives CASSVSLAGGTQYF.

Remarks on this clonotype: One end of the junction varies from germline; a read error may be responsible. The chain combines TRBV7-2 with TRBJ2-5, with D possibly called TRBD1 or TRBD2 (5 bases each). CDR3 size: 15 residues. CDR1 is SGHTA, CDR2 FQGNSA, per germline. The CDR3 DNA reads TGTGCCAGCAGCTTAGTGCAGGGAGCGGTAGAGACCCGGTACTTC. Its translation is CASSLVQGAVETRYF.

The V gene is TRBV20-1, the J gene TRBJ2-7; unclear D gene. The CDR3 runs to 15 residues. With 7 bases removed from V and 3 bases from J, the gap between germline ends came to 22 bases. CDR1 is DFQATT and CDR2 is SNEGSKA in the germline V gene (reference sequence). CDR3 sequence: CSVKPPLGSGYEQYF. The CDR3 nucleotides are TGCAGTGTTAAACCACCTCTAGGGTCGGGCTACGAGCAGTACTTC.

This clonotype was detected only a few times. The J gene is TRBJ1-2, the V gene TRBV29-1; 8 positions agree with TRBD1. Trimming cost V 6 bases and J 4 bases; bases outside gene matches: 4. Germline loops: CDR1 SQVTM, CDR2 ANQGSEA. CDR3 length equals 12 residues. CDR3 nucleotides: TGCAGCGTACAGGGGGAAAGCTATGGCTACACCTTC. It codes for CSVQGESYGYTF.

Regarding this clonotype: Germline and junction disagree at one end, which may indicate a read error. The chain is built from TRBV14 and TRBJ2-7; 10 bases fit TRBD1. CDR1 and CDR2 (germline): SGHDN, FVKESK. CDR3 length equals 18 residues. For the CDR3, the DNA is TGTGCCAGCAGCCAACCCGGGACAGGGGCCCTCTTATCCTACGAGCAGCACTTC. Protein: CASSQPGTGALLSYEQHF.

The V gene is TRBV15, the J gene TRBJ1-1; D unclear. Germline CDR1 and CDR2: LNHNV and YYDKDF (reference sequence). The CDR3 extends over 13 amino acids. V lost 5 bases to trimming and J lost 0 bases, with 7 bases between them. This chain's CDR3 is CATSFGMNTEAFF. The CDR3 nucleotides are TGTGCCACCAGCTTCGGTATGAACACTGAAGCTTTCTTT.

This chain joins TRBV10-3 and TRBJ2-1; D possibly corresponds to TRBD2 (5 bases). The CDR3 covers 12 residues. Germline CDR1 and CDR2: ENHRY and SYGVKD. The V and J ends lost 2 bases and 6 bases respectively, with 5 bases between them. The CDR3 DNA reads TGTGCCATCAGTGAGGGACTCAATGAGCAGTTCTTC. Translated, it gives CAISEGLNEQFF.

The rearrangement links TRBV25-1 to TRBJ2-1; 14 bases are shared with TRBD2. The J segment lost 10 bases and the V segment lost 4 bases, leaving 9 bases of the junction unmatched. The CDR3 length is 16 residues. Germline CDR1 reads MGHDK; CDR2 reads SYGVNS. The CDR3 DNA follows: TGTGCCAGCAGTGTGGTGACTAGCGGGAGGGCGGGGGAGCAGTTCTTC. Amino acid sequence: CASSVVTSGRAGEQFF.

The chain couples TRBV4-1 to TRBJ2-7; D ambiguous. The CDR3 length is 14 residues. CDR1 is MGHRA and CDR2 is YSYEKL in the germline V gene. V lost 2 bases, J lost 4 bases, and 12 bases lay in between. Here the CDR3 reads CASSQLPRVYEQYF. The CDR3 DNA reads TGCGCCAGCAGCCAACTTCCAAGGGTATACGAGCAGTACTTC.

The table lists this clonotype with a few counts. The CDR3 region is CASSQPGQETQYF. The CDR3 DNA is TGCGCCAGCAGCCAACCGGGTCAAGAGACCCAGTACTTC. This chain connects TRBV4-1 to TRBJ2-5, with D hard to call. CDR1 MGHRA and CDR2 YSYEKL come from the germline V gene. The V gene lost 2 bases and the J gene lost 2 bases, with 6 bases spanning the gap. The CDR3 is made up of 13 amino acids.

This clonotype appeared once. This chain uses TRBV15 with TRBJ2-1; 9 nucleotides match TRBD2. The CDR3 spans 15 residues. Germline CDR1 LNHNV, CDR2 YYDKDF (reference sequence). V trimming: 0 bases; J trimming: 10 bases; junction bases outside the gene matches: 7. The CDR3 DNA sequence: TGTGCCACCAGCAGAGAGGCTAGCGGGAATTCGGAGCAGTTCTTC. Its protein product is CATSREASGNSEQFF. The complete variable domain, with remaining parts taken from reference TRBV15 and TRBJ2-1, reads DAMVIQNPRYQVTQFGKPVTLSCSQTLNHNVMYWYQQKSSQAPKLLFHYYDKDFNNEADTPDNFQSRRPNTSFCFLDIRSPGLGDTAMYLCATSREASGNSEQFFGPGTRLTVL.

This clonotype was recorded a few times. DNA of the CDR3: TGTGCCAGCAGCCAAGTTGGGCCTGGCAGCTACACCTTC. Translated: CASSQVGPGSYTF. The genes are TRBV3-1 and TRBJ1-2; no definite D call. Trimming stripped 1 base from V and 9 bases from J, with 12 bases between. Germline CDR1 is LGHDT and CDR2 is YNNKEL (reference sequence). CDR3 length equals 13 residues.